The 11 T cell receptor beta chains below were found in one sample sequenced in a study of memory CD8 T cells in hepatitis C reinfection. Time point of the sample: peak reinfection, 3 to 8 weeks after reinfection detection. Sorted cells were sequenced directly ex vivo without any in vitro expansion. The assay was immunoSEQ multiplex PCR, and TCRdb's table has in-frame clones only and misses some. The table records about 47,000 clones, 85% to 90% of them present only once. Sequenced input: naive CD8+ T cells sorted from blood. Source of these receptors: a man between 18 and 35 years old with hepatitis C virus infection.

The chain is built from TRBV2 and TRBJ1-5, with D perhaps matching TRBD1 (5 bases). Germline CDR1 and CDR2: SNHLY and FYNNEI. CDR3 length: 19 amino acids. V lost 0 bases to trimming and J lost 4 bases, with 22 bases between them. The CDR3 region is CASSEAGGVRLGGNQPQHF. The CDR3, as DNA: TGTGCCAGCAGTGAAGCGGGGGGAGTACGGCTGGGTGGAAATCAGCCCCAGCATTTT.

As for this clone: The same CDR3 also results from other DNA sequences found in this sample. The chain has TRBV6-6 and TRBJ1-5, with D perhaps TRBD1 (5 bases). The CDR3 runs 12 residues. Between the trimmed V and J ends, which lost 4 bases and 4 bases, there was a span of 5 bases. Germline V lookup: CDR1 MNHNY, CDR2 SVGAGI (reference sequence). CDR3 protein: CASSSGNQPQHF. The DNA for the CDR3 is TGTGCCAGCAGTTCAGGGAATCAGCCCCAGCATTTT.

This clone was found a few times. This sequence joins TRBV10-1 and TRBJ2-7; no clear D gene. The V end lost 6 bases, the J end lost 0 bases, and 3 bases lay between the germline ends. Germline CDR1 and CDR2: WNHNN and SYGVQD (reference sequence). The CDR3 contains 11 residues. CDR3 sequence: CASRGSYEQYV. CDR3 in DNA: TGCGCCAGCAGGGGCTCCTACGAGCAGTACGTC.

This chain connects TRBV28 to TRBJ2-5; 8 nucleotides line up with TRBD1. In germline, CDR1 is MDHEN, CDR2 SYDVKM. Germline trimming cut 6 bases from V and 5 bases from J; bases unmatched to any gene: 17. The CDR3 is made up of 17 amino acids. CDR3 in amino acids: CASSEIPGQARIETQYF. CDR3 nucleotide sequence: TGTGCCAGCAGCGAGATACCGGGACAGGCCAGGATCGAGACCCAGTACTTC. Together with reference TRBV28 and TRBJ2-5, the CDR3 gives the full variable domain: DVKVTQSSRYLVKRTGEKVFLECVQDMDHENMFWYRQDPGLGLRLIYFSYDVKMKEKGDIPEGYSVSREKKERFSLILESASTNQTSMYLCASSEIPGQARIETQYFGPGTRLLVL.

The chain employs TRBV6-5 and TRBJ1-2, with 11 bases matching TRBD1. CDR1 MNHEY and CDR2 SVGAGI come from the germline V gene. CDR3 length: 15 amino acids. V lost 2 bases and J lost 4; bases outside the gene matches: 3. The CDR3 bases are TGTGCCAGCAGTTACGGGACAGGGGGGAGCTATGGCTACACCTTC. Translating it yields CASSYGTGGSYGYTF.

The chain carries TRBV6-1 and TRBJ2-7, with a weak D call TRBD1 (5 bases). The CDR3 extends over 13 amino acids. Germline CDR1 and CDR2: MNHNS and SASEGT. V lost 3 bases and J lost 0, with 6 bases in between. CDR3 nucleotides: TGTGCCAGCAGTGAGGGGCCCTCCTACGAGCAGTACGTC. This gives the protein CASSEGPSYEQYV.

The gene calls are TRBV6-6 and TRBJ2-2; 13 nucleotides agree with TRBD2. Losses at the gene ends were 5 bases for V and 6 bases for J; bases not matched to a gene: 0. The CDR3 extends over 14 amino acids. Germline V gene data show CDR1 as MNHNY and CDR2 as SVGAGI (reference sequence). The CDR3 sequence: CASSGLAGAGELFF. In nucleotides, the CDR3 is TGTGCCAGCAGTGGACTAGCGGGAGCCGGGGAGCTGTTTTTT.

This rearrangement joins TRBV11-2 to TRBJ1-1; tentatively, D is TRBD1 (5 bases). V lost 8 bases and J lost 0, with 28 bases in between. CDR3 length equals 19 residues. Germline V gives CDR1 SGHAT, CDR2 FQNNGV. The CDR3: CASGDGAFGRFAMNTEAFF. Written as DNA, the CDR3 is TGTGCCAGCGGCGATGGGGCTTTCGGAAGATTTGCCATGAACACTGAAGCTTTCTTT.

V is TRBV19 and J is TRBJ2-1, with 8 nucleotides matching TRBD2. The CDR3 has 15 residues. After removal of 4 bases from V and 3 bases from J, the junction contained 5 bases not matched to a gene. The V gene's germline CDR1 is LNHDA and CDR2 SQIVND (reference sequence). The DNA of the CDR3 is TGTGCCAGTAGTACAGCGGGAGTGAACTACAATGAGCAGTTCTTC. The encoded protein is CASSTAGVNYNEQFF.

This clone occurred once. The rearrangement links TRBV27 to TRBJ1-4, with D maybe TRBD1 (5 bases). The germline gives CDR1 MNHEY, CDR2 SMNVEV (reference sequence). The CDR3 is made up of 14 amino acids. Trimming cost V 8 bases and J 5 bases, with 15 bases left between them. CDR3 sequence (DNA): TGTGCCAGCCGACACGACAGAAACAATGAAAAACTGTTTTTT. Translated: CASRHDRNNEKLFF.

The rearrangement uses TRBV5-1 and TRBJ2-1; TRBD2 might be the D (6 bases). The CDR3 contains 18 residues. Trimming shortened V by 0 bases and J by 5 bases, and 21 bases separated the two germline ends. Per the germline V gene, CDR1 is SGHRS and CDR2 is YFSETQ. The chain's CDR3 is CASSLVSAGTFGNNEQFF. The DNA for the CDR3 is TGCGCCAGCAGCTTGGTGTCGGCGGGGACCTTTGGAAACAATGAGCAGTTCTTC.